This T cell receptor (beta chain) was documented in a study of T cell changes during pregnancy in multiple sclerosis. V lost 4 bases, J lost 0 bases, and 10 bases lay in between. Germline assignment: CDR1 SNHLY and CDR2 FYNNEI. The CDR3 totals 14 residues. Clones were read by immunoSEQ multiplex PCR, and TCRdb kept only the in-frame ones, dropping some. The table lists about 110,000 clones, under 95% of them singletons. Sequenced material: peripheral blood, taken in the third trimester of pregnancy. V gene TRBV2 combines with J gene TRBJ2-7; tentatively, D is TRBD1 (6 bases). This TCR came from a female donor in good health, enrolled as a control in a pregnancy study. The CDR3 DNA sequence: TGTGCCAGCAGTGGGGGGCAGTTCTCCTACGAGCAGTACTTC. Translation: CASSGGQFSYEQYF.